These 22 T cell receptor beta chains share one sample of origin, sequenced in a study of human T cells and chemical hapten exposure. The time point: patch test 2, 6 weeks after DPC sensitization. The treatment: therapeutic diphenylcyclopropenone sensitization with weekly scalp DPC. TCRdb independently ran MiXCR on the RACE reads; one entry per CDR3 protein. The table records about 110,000 distinct CDR3 sequences, roughly a tenth of them present only once. The sample was whole blood, taken in connection with sensitization to the hapten diphenylcyclopropenone (DPC). The source is a woman aged 40 to 50 with alopecia areata. Some clones in this sample may be carry-over from other donors' samples.

This clonotype was seen a single time. The J gene is TRBJ2-4, the V gene TRBV14; D is unclear. CDR1 is SGHDN and CDR2 is FVKESK in the germline V gene. V gave up 4 bases and J gave up 0 bases, with 22 bases separating them. The CDR3 contains 19 residues. CDR3 in amino acids: CASSPYSTDPVLAKNIQYF. CDR3 DNA: TGTGCCAGCAGCCCGTACAGCACCGATCCAGTCTTAGCCAAAAACATTCAGTACTTC.

This clonotype has ten or more counts. This chain links TRBV14 with TRBJ1-1; no reliable D call. The CDR3 contains 18 residues. With 4 bases removed from V and 5 bases from J, the gap between germline ends came to 26 bases. Germline V lookup: CDR1 SGHDN, CDR2 FVKESK. The CDR3 DNA reads as TGTGCCAGCAGCCGGTCGTGGTTCGGGTGGAGTGGTGGGACTGAAGCTTTCTTT. As protein: CASSRSWFGWSGGTEAFF.

The sample holds many counts of this clonotype. This chain uses TRBV7-9 with TRBJ1-1; maybe TRBD1 (6 bases). This CDR3 region has 14 residues. Germline-derived CDR1 and CDR2 are SEHNR and FQNEAQ (reference sequence). V was cut by 4 bases and J by 1 base, with 10 bases left in between. The CDR3 region has the DNA TGTGCCAGCAGCTCACAGGGCACGAACACTGAAGCTTTCTTT. This encodes CASSSQGTNTEAFF.

CDR3 sequence reads: CASSPQGLETDTQYF. The CDR3 DNA follows: TGTGCCAGCAGCCCCCAGGGGCTAGAGACAGATACGCAGTATTTT. V is TRBV11-2 and J is TRBJ2-3; a possible D gene is TRBD1 (6 bases). CDR3 length: 15 residues. Germline CDR1 SGHAT, CDR2 FQNNGV. Trimming shortened V by 5 bases and J by 3 bases, and 15 bases separated the two germline ends.

The chain joins TRBV3-1 to TRBJ2-2; 7 nucleotides line up with TRBD2. The junction had 12 bases not matched to a gene; V was cut back by 4 bases and J by 7 bases. The CDR3 loop spans 16 amino acids. Germline CDR1 LGHDT, CDR2 YNNKEL (reference sequence). DNA for the CDR3: TGTGCCAGCAGCCCTCCGTGGGGAGGGGCGCGCGGGGAGCTGTTTTTT. It yields the protein CASSPPWGGARGELFF.

This rearrangement joins TRBV7-2 to TRBJ1-2; D not certain. CDR3 length: 14 amino acids. Germline CDR1 SGHTA, CDR2 FQGNSA. V gave up 2 bases and J gave up 2 bases, with 9 bases separating them. The CDR3 here is CASSLSLGNYGYTF. The DNA for the CDR3 is TGTGCCAGCAGCTTAAGCCTGGGGAACTATGGCTACACCTTC.

In this sample, this clonotype turned up many times. The chain joins TRBV7-2 to TRBJ1-5; TRBD1 aligns across 12 bases. This CDR3 is 15 amino acids long. Germline trimming cut 1 base from V and 7 bases from J; bases unmatched to any gene: 2. The germline gives CDR1 SGHTA, CDR2 FQGNSA. The CDR3 region has the DNA TGTGCCAGCAGCTTAGGGGACAGGGGGCGGCAGCCCCAGCATTTT. This sequence encodes CASSLGDRGRQPQHF. Together with reference TRBV7-2 and TRBJ1-5, the CDR3 gives the full variable domain: GAGVSQSPSNKVTEKGKDVELRCDPISGHTALYWYRQSLGQGLEFLIYFQGNSAPDKSGLPSDRFSAERTGGSVSTLTIQRTQQEDSAVYLCASSLGDRGRQPQHFGDGTRLSIL.

The table lists this clonotype with a few counts. This rearrangement joins TRBV2 to TRBJ2-2, with D possibly TRBD1 on 5 matching bases. This CDR3 contains 14 residues. Trimming stripped 5 bases from V and 5 bases from J, with 12 bases between. Looked up from germline, CDR1 is SNHLY and CDR2 is FYNNEI. The CDR3: CASSSDSETGELFF. The CDR3 coding sequence is TGTGCCAGCAGTTCAGACAGTGAAACCGGGGAGCTGTTTTTT.

In this sample, this clonotype turned up many times. The rearrangement uses TRBV5-5 and TRBJ2-7, with D unclear. The CDR3 extends over 14 amino acids. Germline V CDR1 and CDR2: SGHKS, YYEKEE (reference sequence). The V end lost 0 bases, the J end lost 0 bases, and 7 bases lay between the germline ends. CDR3 amino acids: CASSLADASYEQYF. Here the CDR3 DNA reads TGTGCCAGCAGCTTGGCCGACGCCTCCTACGAGCAGTACTTC.

This chain links TRBV4-1 with TRBJ2-7, with TRBD2 identical over 11 bases. The germline V gene has CDR1 MGHRA and CDR2 YSYEKL. CDR3 length equals 16 residues. Unmatched junction bases numbered 3, after V lost 0 bases and J lost 2 bases. In DNA, the CDR3 is TGCGCCAGCAGCCAAGAACTAGCGGGGGCCACCTACGAGCAGTACTTC. Translation: CASSQELAGATYEQYF.

The chain recombines TRBV7-9 with TRBJ2-7, with 8 nucleotides matching TRBD1. This CDR3 spans 15 amino acids. V gave up 5 bases and J gave up 6 bases; unmatched junction bases: 12. Germline values: CDR1 SEHNR, CDR2 FQNEAQ (reference sequence). The DNA of the CDR3 is TGTGCCAGCAGCCCAGCGCAGGGGGCACATCTCGAGCAGTACTTC. Translated: CASSPAQGAHLEQYF.

This clonotype was seen repeatedly, ten times or more. V gene TRBV7-8 combines with J gene TRBJ2-3, with D perhaps TRBD1 or TRBD2 (5 bases each). This CDR3 contains 17 residues. Germline V gene data show CDR1 as SGHVS and CDR2 as FQNEAQ. V was trimmed by 1 base and J by 3 bases, leaving 17 bases between them. The CDR3 DNA sequence: TGTGCCAGCAGCTTAGTAGCCCAGGGACGTTTTACAGATACGCAGTATTTT. It translates to CASSLVAQGRFTDTQYF.

The table lists this clonotype with many counts. The rearrangement links TRBV6-5 to TRBJ2-1; a possible D gene is TRBD2 (6 bases). Per the germline V gene, CDR1 is MNHEY and CDR2 is SVGAGI. Trimming cost V 0 bases and J 5 bases, with 8 bases left between them. This CDR3 has 14 amino acids. CDR3: CASSYSAGNNEQFF. The DNA for the CDR3 is TGTGCCAGCAGTTACTCGGCGGGGAACAATGAGCAGTTCTTC.

The chain carries TRBV6-5 and TRBJ2-2; TRBD1 aligns across 7 bases. The CDR3 is made up of 14 amino acids. After removal of 6 bases from V and 4 bases from J, the junction contained 5 bases not matched to a gene. The germline CDR1 and CDR2 sequences are MNHEY and SVGAGI. This CDR3 is CASRLDRATGELFF. The CDR3 coding sequence is TGTGCCAGCAGACTCGACAGGGCCACCGGGGAGCTGTTTTTT.

This clonotype was picked up many times. The chain combines TRBV6-2 or TRBV6-3 with TRBJ1-2; D gene uncertain. The length of the CDR3 is 13 residues. Germline V lookup: CDR1 MNHEY, CDR2 SVGEGT. Trimming shortened V by 7 bases and J by 2 bases, and 11 bases separated the two germline ends. CDR3 nucleotides: TGTGCCAGCACGCAGGTCGCCAACTATGGCTACACCTTC. Translating it yields CASTQVANYGYTF.

This clonotype was seen just once. This chain links TRBV7-2 with TRBJ1-2, with D perhaps TRBD1 (5 bases). CDR1 and CDR2 (germline): SGHTA, FQGNSA. The ends were cut back, 3 bases at V and 5 bases at J, with 13 bases in the middle. The CDR3 runs 14 residues. CDR3 loop: CASSFAGAQYGYTF. The CDR3 nucleotides are TGTGCCAGCAGCTTCGCCGGGGCCCAATATGGCTACACCTTC. Looking up the rest from reference TRBV7-2 and TRBJ1-2 gives the full variable domain: GAGVSQSPSNKVTEKGKDVELRCDPISGHTALYWYRQSLGQGLEFLIYFQGNSAPDKSGLPSDRFSAERTGGSVSTLTIQRTQQEDSAVYLCASSFAGAQYGYTFGSGTRLTVV.

This clonotype was counted many times. A read error may produce the germline difference seen at one junction end. This chain links TRBV4-2 with TRBJ2-3; 11 bases are a match to TRBD2. Germline CDR1 reads LGHNA; CDR2 reads YNFKEQ. The CDR3 totals 14 residues. The CDR3 loop is CASSQGALAGGFRF. CDR3 in DNA: TGTGCCAGCAGCCAAGGGGCCCTAGCGGGGGGTTTTCGGTTT.

Many counts were recorded for this clonotype. The chain has TRBV30 and TRBJ2-7; possibly TRBD1 for D (8 bases). The ends were cut back, 2 bases at V and 6 bases at J, with 20 bases in the middle. This CDR3 has 15 residues. Germline-derived CDR1 and CDR2 are GTSNPN and SVGIG (reference sequence). The CDR3 reads CAWSQPDREGTEQYF. The CDR3 DNA sequence: TGTGCCTGGAGTCAGCCGGACAGGGAGGGTACCGAGCAGTACTTC.

The table lists this clonotype with many counts. The chain employs TRBV20-1 and TRBJ2-7; D unclear. Germline V gives CDR1 DFQATT, CDR2 SNEGSKA (reference sequence). V was pared by 1 base and J by 4 bases, with 11 bases between. The CDR3 covers 13 residues. CDR3 sequence reads: CSARGGVQYEQYF. In DNA, the CDR3 is TGCAGTGCTAGAGGTGGGGTCCAATACGAGCAGTACTTC.

This clonotype was recorded many times. This rearrangement joins TRBV6-8 to TRBJ1-2, with unresolved D. This CDR3 contains 14 residues. Per germline, CDR1 MNHGY and CDR2 SAAAGT. Trimming pared 6 bases from V and 3 bases from J, leaving 14 bases between. As DNA, the CDR3 is TGTGCCAGCAGAGACACGGATCGGGACTATGGCTACACCTTC. Translating gives CASRDTDRDYGYTF.

CDR3 loop: CASSLWSSDYGYTF. CDR3 sequence (DNA): TGTGCCAGCAGCTTATGGTCTAGCGACTATGGCTACACCTTC. The V gene is TRBV7-9, the J gene TRBJ1-2; the D is unclear. The germline gives CDR1 SEHNR, CDR2 FQNEAQ (reference sequence). The V gene lost 2 bases and the J gene lost 3 bases, with 10 bases spanning the gap. The CDR3 contains 14 residues.

DNA of the CDR3: TGTGCCAGCAGTTACTCGCAGGCAAGCCTTGAGAACGAGCAGTACTTC. This codes for CASSYSQASLENEQYF. The rearrangement joins TRBV6-2 or TRBV6-3 to TRBJ2-7; D is unclear. Germline CDR1 reads MNHEY; CDR2 reads SVGEGT. The germline V and J ends were trimmed by 0 bases and 5 bases, with 17 bases remaining between them. CDR3 length: 16 amino acids.